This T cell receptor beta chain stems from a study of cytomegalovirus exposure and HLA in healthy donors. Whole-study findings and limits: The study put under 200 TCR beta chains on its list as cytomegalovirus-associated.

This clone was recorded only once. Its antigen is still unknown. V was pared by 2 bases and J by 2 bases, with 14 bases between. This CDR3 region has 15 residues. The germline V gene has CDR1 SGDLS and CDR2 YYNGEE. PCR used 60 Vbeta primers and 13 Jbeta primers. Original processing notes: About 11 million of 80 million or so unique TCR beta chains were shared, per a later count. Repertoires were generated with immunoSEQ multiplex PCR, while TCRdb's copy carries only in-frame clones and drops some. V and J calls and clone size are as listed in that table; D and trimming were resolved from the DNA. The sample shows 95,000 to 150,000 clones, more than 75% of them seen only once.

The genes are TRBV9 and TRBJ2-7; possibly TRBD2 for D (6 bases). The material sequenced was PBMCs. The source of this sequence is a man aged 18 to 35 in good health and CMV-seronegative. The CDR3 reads CASSVGSAGPYEQYF. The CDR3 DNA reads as TGTGCCAGCAGCGTCGGGAGCGCCGGCCCCTACGAGCAGTACTTC.